This entry is about one TCR beta chain. This record belongs to a study of blood T cell repertoires in COVID-19. Study context: Acute-phase and convalescent COVID-19 samples originated in the United States, Italy and Spain. Sources were T cells, B-cell-depleted T cells, or PBMCs; the material itself was cDNA or gDNA.

Germline CDR1 SGHNT, CDR2 YYREEE (reference sequence). The V and J ends lost 0 bases and 4 bases, in that order; junction bases with no gene match: 7. The CDR3 loop spans 18 amino acids. Original handling: How many nucleated cells were present was estimated from reference gene primer amplification. Data came from immunoSEQ multiplex PCR; TCRdb stores just in-frame clones and leaves some out. D and trimming were read from the DNA, whereas the V and J calls and clone size are those reported in that table. The sample carries nearly 55,000 clones, 60% to 85% recorded once. The sample taken for sequencing was peripheral blood. This chain joins TRBV5-4 and TRBJ2-6, with 10 bases fitting TRBD1. This clonotype originated in a human donor with active or convalescent COVID-19. The donor label of this sample is uncertain. This CDR3 reads CASSLGQGASPGANVLTF. For the CDR3, the DNA is TGTGCCAGCAGCTTGGGACAGGGGGCGTCCCCCGGGGCCAACGTCCTGACTTTC.